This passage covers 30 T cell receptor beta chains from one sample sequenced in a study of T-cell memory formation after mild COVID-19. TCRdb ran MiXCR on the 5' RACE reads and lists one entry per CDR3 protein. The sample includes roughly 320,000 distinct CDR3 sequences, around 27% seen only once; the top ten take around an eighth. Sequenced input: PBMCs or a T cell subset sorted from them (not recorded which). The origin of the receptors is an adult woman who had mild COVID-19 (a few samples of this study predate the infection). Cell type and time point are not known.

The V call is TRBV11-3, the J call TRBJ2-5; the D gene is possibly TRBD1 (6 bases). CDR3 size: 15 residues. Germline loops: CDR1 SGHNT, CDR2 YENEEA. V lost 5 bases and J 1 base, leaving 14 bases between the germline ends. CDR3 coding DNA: TGTGCCAGCAGCCCAGCTTGGACAGCCCAAGAGACCCAGTACTTC. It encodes CASSPAWTAQETQYF. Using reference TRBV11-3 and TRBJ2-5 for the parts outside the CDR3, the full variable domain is EAGVVQSPRYKIIEKKQPVAFWCNPISGHNTLYWYLQNLGQGPELLIRYENEEAVDDSQLPKDRFSAERLKGVDSTLKIQPAELGDSAVYLCASSPAWTAQETQYFGPGTRLLVL.

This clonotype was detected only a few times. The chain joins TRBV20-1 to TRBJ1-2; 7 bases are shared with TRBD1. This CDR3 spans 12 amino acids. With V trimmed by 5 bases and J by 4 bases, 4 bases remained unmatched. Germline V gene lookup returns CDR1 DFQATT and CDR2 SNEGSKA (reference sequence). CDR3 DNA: TGCAGTGCTTCCCGGGACAGCTATGGCTACACCTTC. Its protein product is CSASRDSYGYTF.

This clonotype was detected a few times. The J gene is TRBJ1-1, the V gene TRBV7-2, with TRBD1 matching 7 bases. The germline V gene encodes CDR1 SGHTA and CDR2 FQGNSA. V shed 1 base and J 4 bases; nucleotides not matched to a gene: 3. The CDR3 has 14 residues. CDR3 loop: CASSLGTGVTEAFF. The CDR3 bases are TGTGCCAGCAGCTTAGGAACAGGGGTCACTGAAGCTTTCTTT.

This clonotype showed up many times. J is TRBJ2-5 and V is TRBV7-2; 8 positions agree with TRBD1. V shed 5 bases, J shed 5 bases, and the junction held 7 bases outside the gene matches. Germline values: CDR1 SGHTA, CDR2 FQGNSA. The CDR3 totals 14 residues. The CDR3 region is CASSPGQGGETQYF. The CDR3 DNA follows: TGTGCCAGCAGCCCCGGACAGGGTGGGGAGACCCAGTACTTC.

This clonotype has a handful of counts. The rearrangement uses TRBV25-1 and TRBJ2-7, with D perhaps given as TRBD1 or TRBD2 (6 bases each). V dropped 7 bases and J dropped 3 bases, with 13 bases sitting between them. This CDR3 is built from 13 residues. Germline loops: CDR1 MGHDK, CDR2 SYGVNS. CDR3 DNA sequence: TGTGCCAGCACGGGGGCCCCCCACTACGAGCAGTACTTC. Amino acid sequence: CASTGAPHYEQYF.

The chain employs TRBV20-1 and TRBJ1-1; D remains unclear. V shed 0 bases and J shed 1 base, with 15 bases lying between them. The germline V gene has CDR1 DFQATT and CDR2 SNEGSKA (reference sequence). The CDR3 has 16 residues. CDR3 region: CSARDGGRYSNTEAFF. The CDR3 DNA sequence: TGCAGTGCTAGAGATGGTGGGCGTTATTCGAACACTGAAGCTTTCTTT.

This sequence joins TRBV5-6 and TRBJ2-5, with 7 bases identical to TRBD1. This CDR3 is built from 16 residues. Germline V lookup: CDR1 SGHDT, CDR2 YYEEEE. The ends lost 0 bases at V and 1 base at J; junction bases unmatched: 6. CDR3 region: CASSLDLGTAQETQYF. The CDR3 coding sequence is TGTGCCAGCAGCTTGGACCTAGGGACAGCCCAAGAGACCCAGTACTTC.

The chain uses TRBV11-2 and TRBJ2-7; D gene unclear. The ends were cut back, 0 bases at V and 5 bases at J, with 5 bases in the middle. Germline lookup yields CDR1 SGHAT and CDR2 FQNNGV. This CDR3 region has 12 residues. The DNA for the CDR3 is TGTGCCAGCAGCTTAGATTGGCACGAGCAGTACTTC. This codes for CASSLDWHEQYF. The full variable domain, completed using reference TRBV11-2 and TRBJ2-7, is EAGVAQSPRYKIIEKRQSVAFWCNPISGHATLYWYQQILGQGPKLLIQFQNNGVVDDSQLPKDRFSAERLKGVDSTLKIQPAKLEDSAVYLCASSLDWHEQYFGPGTRLTVT.

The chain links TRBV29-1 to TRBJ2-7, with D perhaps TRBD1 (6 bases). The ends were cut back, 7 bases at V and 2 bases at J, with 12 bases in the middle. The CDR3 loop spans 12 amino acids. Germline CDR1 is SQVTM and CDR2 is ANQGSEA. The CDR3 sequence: CSAGDGPYEQYF. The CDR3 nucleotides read TGCAGCGCAGGGGACGGTCCCTACGAGCAGTACTTC.

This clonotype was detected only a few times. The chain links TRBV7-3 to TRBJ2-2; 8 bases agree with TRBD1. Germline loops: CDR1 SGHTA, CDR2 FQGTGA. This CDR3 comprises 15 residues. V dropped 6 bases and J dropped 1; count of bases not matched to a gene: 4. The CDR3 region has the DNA TGTGCCAGCAGTTTGACAGGGGAGAACACCGGGGAGCTGTTTTTT. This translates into CASSLTGENTGELFF.

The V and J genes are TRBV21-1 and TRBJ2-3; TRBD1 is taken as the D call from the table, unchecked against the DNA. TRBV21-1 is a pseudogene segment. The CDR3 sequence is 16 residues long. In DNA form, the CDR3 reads TGTGCCAGCAGCTCTACCCTTCCAGGGGGTAAAGATACGCAGTATTTT. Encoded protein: CASSSTLPGGKDTQYF.

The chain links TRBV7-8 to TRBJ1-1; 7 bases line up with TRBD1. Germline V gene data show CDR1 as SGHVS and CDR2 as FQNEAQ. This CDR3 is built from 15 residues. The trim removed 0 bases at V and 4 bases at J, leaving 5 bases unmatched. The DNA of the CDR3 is TGTGCCAGCAGCTTAGCATCATCAGGGGGCACTGAAGCTTTCTTT. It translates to CASSLASSGGTEAFF.

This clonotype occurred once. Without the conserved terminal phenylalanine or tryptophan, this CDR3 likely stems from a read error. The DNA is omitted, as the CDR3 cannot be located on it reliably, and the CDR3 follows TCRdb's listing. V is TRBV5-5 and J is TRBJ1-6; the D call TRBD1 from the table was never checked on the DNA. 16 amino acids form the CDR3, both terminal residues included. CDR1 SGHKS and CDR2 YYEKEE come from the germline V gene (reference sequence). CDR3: CASTLLLPPGNSPLLC.

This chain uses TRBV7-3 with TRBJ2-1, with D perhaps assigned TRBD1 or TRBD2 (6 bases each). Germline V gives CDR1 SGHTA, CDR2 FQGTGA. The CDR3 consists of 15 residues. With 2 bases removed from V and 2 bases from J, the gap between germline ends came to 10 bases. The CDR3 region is CASSLRGGTYNEQFF. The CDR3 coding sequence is TGTGCCAGCAGCTTACGAGGGGGGACCTACAATGAGCAGTTCTTC.

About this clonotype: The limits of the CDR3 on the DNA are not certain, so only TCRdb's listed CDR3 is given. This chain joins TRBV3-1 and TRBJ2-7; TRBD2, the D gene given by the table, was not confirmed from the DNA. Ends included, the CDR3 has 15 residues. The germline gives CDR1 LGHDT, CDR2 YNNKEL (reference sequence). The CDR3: CASSLTSAAGVPKYF.

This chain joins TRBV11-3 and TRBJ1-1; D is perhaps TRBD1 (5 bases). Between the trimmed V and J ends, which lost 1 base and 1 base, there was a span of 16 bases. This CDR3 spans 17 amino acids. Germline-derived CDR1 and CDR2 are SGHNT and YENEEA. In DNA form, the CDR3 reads TGTGCCAGCAGCTTAGCGGGTTTGGGGGTTTGGAACACTGAAGCTTTCTTT. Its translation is CASSLAGLGVWNTEAFF.

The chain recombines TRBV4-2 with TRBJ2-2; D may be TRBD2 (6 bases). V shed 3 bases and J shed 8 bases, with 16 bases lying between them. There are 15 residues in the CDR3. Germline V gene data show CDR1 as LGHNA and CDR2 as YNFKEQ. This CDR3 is CASSHRGAGEGELFF. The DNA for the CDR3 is TGTGCCAGCAGCCATCGCGGGGCCGGGGAGGGGGAGCTGTTTTTT.

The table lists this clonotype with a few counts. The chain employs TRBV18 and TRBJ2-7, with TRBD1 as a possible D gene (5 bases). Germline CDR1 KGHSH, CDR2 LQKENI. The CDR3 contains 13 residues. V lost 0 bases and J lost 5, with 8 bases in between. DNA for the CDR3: TGTGCCAGCTCACCACCGGGGCTAGACGAGCAGTACTTC. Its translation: CASSPPGLDEQYF.

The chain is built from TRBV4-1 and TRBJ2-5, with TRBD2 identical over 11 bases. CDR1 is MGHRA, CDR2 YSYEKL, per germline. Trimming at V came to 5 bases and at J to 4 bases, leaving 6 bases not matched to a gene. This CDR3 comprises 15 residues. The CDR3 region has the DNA TGCGCCAGCAGCTCGGTAGCGGGGGGGCTAGAGACCCAGTACTTC. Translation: CASSSVAGGLETQYF.

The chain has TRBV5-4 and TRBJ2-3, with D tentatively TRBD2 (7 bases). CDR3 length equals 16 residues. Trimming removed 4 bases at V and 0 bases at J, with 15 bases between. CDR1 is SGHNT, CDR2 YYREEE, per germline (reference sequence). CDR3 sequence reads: CASSERRGASTDTQYF. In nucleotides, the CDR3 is TGTGCCAGCAGCGAGCGACGGGGGGCTAGCACAGATACGCAGTATTTT.

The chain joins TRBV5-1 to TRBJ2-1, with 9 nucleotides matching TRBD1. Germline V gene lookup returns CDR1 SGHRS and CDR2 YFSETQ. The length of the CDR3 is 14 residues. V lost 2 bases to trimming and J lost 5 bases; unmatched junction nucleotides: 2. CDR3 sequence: CASSFGQGNNEQFF. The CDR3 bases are TGCGCCAGCAGCTTCGGACAGGGGAACAATGAGCAGTTCTTC.

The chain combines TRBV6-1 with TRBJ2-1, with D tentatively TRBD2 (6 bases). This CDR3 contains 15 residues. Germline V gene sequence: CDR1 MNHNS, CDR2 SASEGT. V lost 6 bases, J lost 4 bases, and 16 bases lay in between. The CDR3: CASSLLRERYNEQFF. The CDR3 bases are TGTGCCAGCAGCCTCTTGCGGGAAAGGTACAATGAGCAGTTCTTC.

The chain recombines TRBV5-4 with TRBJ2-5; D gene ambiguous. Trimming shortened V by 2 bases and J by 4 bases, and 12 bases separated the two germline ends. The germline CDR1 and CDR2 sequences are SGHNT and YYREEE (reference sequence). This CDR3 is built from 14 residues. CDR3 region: CASSFIAGGETQYF. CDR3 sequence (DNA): TGTGCCAGCAGCTTTATAGCCGGTGGAGAGACCCAGTACTTC.

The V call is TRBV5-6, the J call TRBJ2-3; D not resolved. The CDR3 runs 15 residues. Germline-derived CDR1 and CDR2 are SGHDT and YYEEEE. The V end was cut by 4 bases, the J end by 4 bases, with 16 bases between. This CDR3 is CASSPLGIGSDTQYF. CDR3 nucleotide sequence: TGTGCCAGCAGCCCACTTGGGATTGGGTCAGATACGCAGTATTTT.

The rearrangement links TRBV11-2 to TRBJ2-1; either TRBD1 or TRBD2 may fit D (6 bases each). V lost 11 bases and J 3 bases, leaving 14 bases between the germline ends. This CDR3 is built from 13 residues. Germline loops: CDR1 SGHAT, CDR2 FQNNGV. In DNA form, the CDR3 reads TGTGCCGTCGTGGGGGGCGGCTACAATGAGCAGTTCTTC. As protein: CAVVGGGYNEQFF.

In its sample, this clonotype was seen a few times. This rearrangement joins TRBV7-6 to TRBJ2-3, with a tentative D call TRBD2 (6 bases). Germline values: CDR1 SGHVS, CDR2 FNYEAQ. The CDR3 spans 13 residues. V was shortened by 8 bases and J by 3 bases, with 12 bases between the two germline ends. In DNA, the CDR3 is TGTGCCAGCGGAGGCGGGGTAACAGATACGCAGTATTTT. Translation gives CASGGGVTDTQYF.

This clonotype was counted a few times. Here the CDR3 DNA reads TGTGCCAGCAGCTCCCCGGGCATCTACGAGCAGTACTTC. Its translation is CASSSPGIYEQYF. V is TRBV7-9 and J is TRBJ2-7, with D unresolved. This CDR3 region has 13 residues. Germline-derived CDR1 and CDR2 are SEHNR and FQNEAQ (reference sequence). The V gene lost 4 bases and the J gene lost 3 bases, with 10 bases spanning the gap.

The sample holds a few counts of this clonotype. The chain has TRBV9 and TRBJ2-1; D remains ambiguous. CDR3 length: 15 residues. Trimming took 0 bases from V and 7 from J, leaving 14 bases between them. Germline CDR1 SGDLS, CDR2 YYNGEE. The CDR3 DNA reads TGTGCCAGCAGCGTAGAACCCCAACTCGGGAATGAGCAGTTCTTC. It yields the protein CASSVEPQLGNEQFF.

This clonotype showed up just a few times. The CDR3 DNA reads as TGTGCCACCAAACCCGGGACAGACTACAATGAGCAGTTCTTC. Translation: CATKPGTDYNEQFF. The J gene is TRBJ2-1, the V gene TRBV24-1; 7 positions match TRBD1. Germline V CDR1 and CDR2: KGHDR, SFDVKD. This CDR3 has 14 residues. V lost 8 bases, J lost 3 bases, and 6 bases stayed unmatched.

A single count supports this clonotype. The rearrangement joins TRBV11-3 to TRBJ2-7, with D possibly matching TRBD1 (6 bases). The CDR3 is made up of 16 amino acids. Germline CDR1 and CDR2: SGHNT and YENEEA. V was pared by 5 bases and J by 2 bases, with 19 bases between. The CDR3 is CASSRGYRDRAYEQYF. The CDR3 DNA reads TGTGCCAGCAGCCGCGGCTACAGGGATCGGGCCTACGAGCAGTACTTC.